These 8 T cell receptor beta chains originate from one sample sequenced in a study of shared clonotypes between healthy human individuals. Naive CD8 cells lacked CD45RO and underwent positive selection for CCR7, leaving out terminally differentiated effector memory CD45RA+ cells. TCRdb's table, derived via immunoSEQ multiplex PCR, lists solely in-frame clones and lacks some. There are about 580,000 clones in the sample; 95% to 98% occur only once, and approximately 0.3% lies in the top ten. Sequencing was done on a sample of naive CD8+ T cells sorted from blood. Every receptor here comes from a young man in good health.

The V and J genes are TRBV5-4 and TRBJ2-1; possibly TRBD2 for D (5 bases). CDR3 length: 13 residues. Deletions cut 4 bases from V and 3 bases from J, with 8 bases between. From germline, CDR1 is SGHNT and CDR2 YYREEE (reference sequence). The CDR3 sequence is CASSEDYYNEQFF. The DNA for the CDR3 is TGTGCCAGCAGCGAAGACTACTACAATGAGCAGTTCTTC.

The CDR3 spells CASSFFKTDTQYF. DNA of the CDR3: TGTGCCAGCAGTTTTTTCAAGACAGATACGCAGTATTTT. This sequence joins TRBV27 and TRBJ2-3; no reliable D call. CDR1 is MNHEY and CDR2 is SMNVEV in the germline V gene (reference sequence). V shed 3 bases and J shed 3 bases, with 7 bases lying between them. The CDR3 loop spans 13 amino acids.

The V and J genes are TRBV19 and TRBJ1-1, with a weak D call TRBD1 (6 bases). CDR1 is LNHDA, CDR2 SQIVND, per germline (reference sequence). V was trimmed by 6 bases and J by 3 bases, leaving 20 bases between them. The CDR3 sequence is 16 residues long. In DNA, the CDR3 is TGTGCCAGTAGCGTGACAGGTCGCCGGGTGGACACTGAAGCTTTCTTT. Translating gives CASSVTGRRVDTEAFF.

The chain is built from TRBV9 and TRBJ1-2, with D possibly being TRBD1 (6 bases). Trimming pared 5 bases from V and 6 bases from J, leaving 8 bases between. CDR1 SGDLS and CDR2 YYNGEE come from the germline V gene. This CDR3 has 11 residues. CDR3 sequence (DNA): TGTGCCAGCAGAACAGGGAATGGCTACACCTTC. Its protein product is CASRTGNGYTF.

The chain couples TRBV5-6 to TRBJ2-7, with TRBD2 matching over 7 bases. This CDR3 comprises 13 residues. CDR1 and CDR2 from the germline V gene are SGHDT and YYEEEE. Losses at the gene ends were 4 bases for V and 4 bases for J; bases not matched to a gene: 5. CDR3 protein: CASSHGTTYEQYF. Written as DNA, the CDR3 is TGTGCCAGCAGCCACGGGACTACTTACGAGCAGTACTTC.

The V call is TRBV6-1, the J call TRBJ2-5, with D maybe TRBD1 (6 bases). Trimming stripped 3 bases from V and 5 bases from J, with 13 bases between. This CDR3 contains 14 residues. Germline V gives CDR1 MNHNS, CDR2 SASEGT. The DNA for the CDR3 is TGTGCCAGCAGTGATAGGGGCAGGGGCGAGACCCAGTACTTC. This gives the protein CASSDRGRGETQYF.

V is TRBV27 and J is TRBJ2-7; the D is unclear. Trimming pared 8 bases from V and 4 bases from J, leaving 12 bases between. Per germline, CDR1 MNHEY and CDR2 SMNVEV (reference sequence). This CDR3 has 12 residues. The CDR3 DNA sequence: TGTGCCAGCGGGAAGGCCGTTTACGAGCAGTACTTC. Its protein product is CASGKAVYEQYF.

In this sample, this clone turned up once. The chain is built from TRBV10-3 and TRBJ2-1; TRBD2 is a possible D gene (5 bases). Germline V lookup: CDR1 ENHRY, CDR2 SYGVKD. Trimming took off 9 bases at V and 7 bases at J, with 16 bases between the two ends. This CDR3 spans 13 amino acids. For the CDR3, the DNA is TGTGCCATGCAGCGGATCCTGGGTAATGAGCAGTTCTTC. Translating gives CAMQRILGNEQFF.